This TCR beta chain is from a study of beta chain features in type 1 diabetes. This CDR3 comprises 14 residues. CDR1 is LGHNA, CDR2 YNFKEQ, per germline. With 1 base removed from V and 7 bases from J, the gap between germline ends came to 14 bases. Since all of the isolated RNA was reverse transcribed, expressed TCRB transcripts were what got sequenced. Profiled with immunoSEQ multiplex PCR; TCRdb holds only in-frame clones, not every one. The data show about 900,000 clones, about 17% seen once. Input material: naive CD4+ T cells from blood. This TCR was sampled from a woman aged 18-35 years in good health. The chain carries TRBV4-2 and TRBJ2-7; weak D call: TRBD2 (5 bases). The CDR3 region is CASSQALERREQYF. DNA for the CDR3: TGTGCCAGCAGCCAAGCCCTCGAGCGGAGAGAGCAGTACTTC.